The next 17 T cell receptor beta chains were all read from a single sample in a study of beta chain features in type 1 diabetes. Which antigens these TCRs recognize remains unknown. The authors reverse transcribed all of the isolated RNA, so sequencing captured expressed TCRB transcripts. Sequencing used immunoSEQ multiplex PCR; TCRdb keeps in-frame clones, though not all of them. Of approximately 270,000 clones listed, roughly an eighth were seen once; the top ten hold around 0.016%. The study's findings and limits: Shorter TCRB CDR3s, moderately but significantly so, were found in Type 1 diabetes patients in all four CD4+ subsets.

Sequenced: naive CD4+ T cells from blood. These TCRs come from a man between 25 and 39 years old with type 1 diabetes.

The chain links TRBV25-1 to TRBJ2-5; tentatively, D is TRBD1 (6 bases). Germline V gene data show CDR1 as MGHDK and CDR2 as SYGVNS. This CDR3 contains 13 residues. V was cut by 2 bases and J by 3 bases, with 7 bases left in between. The CDR3, as DNA: TGTGCCAGCAGTGAAGCAGGGGAAGAGACCCAGTACTTC. Protein: CASSEAGEETQYF.

This clone was picked up a small number of times. The chain recombines TRBV29-1 with TRBJ1-1; D uncertain. Trimming left V 6 bases short and J 3 bases short, with 11 bases between. The CDR3 totals 12 residues. Per germline, CDR1 SQVTM and CDR2 ANQGSEA. CDR3 bases: TGCAGCGTGAAGGAGGGAGACACTGAAGCTTTCTTT. Protein: CSVKEGDTEAFF.

This clone was detected only a few times. The J gene is TRBJ2-7, the V gene TRBV7-2, with a tentative D call TRBD1 (6 bases). The V end was cut by 5 bases, the J end by 1 base, with 12 bases between. The CDR3 runs to 14 residues. CDR1 and CDR2 (germline): SGHTA, FQGNSA. The CDR3 sequence is CASSQHGQSYEQYF. In DNA form, the CDR3 reads TGTGCCAGCAGCCAACATGGACAGTCCTACGAGCAGTACTTC.

The chain carries TRBV28 and TRBJ2-5; D is unclear. V dropped 3 bases and J dropped 5 bases, with 13 bases sitting between them. The CDR3 has 14 residues. CDR1 is MDHEN, CDR2 SYDVKM, per germline. The CDR3 loop is CASSFLGRRETQYF. The CDR3, as DNA: TGTGCCAGCAGTTTCTTGGGCCGCCGGGAGACCCAGTACTTC. The full variable domain, completed using reference TRBV28 and TRBJ2-5, is DVKVTQSSRYLVKRTGEKVFLECVQDMDHENMFWYRQDPGLGLRLIYFSYDVKMKEKGDIPEGYSVSREKKERFSLILESASTNQTSMYLCASSFLGRRETQYFGPGTRLLVL.

Only a few counts were recorded for this clone. The V call is TRBV4-1, the J call TRBJ2-1, with a tentative D call TRBD2 (6 bases). Deletions cut 1 base from V and 2 bases from J, with 15 bases between. Germline values: CDR1 MGHRA, CDR2 YSYEKL. The CDR3 sequence is 17 residues long. The CDR3 spells CASSQASGRSTYNEQFF. The DNA of the CDR3 is TGCGCCAGCAGCCAAGCGAGCGGGCGGTCGACCTACAATGAGCAGTTCTTC.

This clone has only a few counts. The chain links TRBV5-6 to TRBJ2-5, with D possibly matching TRBD2 (6 bases). In germline, CDR1 is SGHDT, CDR2 YYEEEE. The V end lost 2 bases, the J end lost 5 bases, and 16 bases lay between the germline ends. The CDR3 loop spans 15 amino acids. DNA for the CDR3: TGTGCCAGCAGCTTTGCGGGGAGCCGTACGGAGACCCAGTACTTC. This gives the protein CASSFAGSRTETQYF.

The rearrangement joins TRBV9 to TRBJ2-1; perhaps TRBD2 as D (6 bases). The germline V gene has CDR1 SGDLS and CDR2 YYNGEE. This CDR3 spans 15 amino acids. V gave up 3 bases and J gave up 6 bases, with 16 bases separating them. CDR3 in amino acids: CASSAAGYPSNEQFF. CDR3 nucleotide sequence: TGTGCCAGCAGCGCGGCGGGATACCCAAGCAATGAGCAGTTCTTC. Complete variable domain (other parts from reference TRBV9 and TRBJ2-1): DSGVTQTPKHLITATGQRVTLRCSPRSGDLSVYWYQQSLDQGLQFLIQYYNGEERAKGNILERFSAQQFPDLHSELNLSSLELGDSALYFCASSAAGYPSNEQFFGPGTRLTVL.

Of note for this clone: At one of its ends the junction is not consistent with the germline gene, which may arise from a read error. The rearrangement uses TRBV4-2 and TRBJ2-7; maybe TRBD2 (5 bases). There are 13 residues in the CDR3. Germline assignment: CDR1 LGHNA and CDR2 YNFKEQ. The CDR3 protein is CASSQGAAGRRRF. CDR3 nucleotides: TGTGCCAGCAGCCAGGGAGCGGCAGGTCGCAGACGCTTC.

This clone was observed a few times. The sample carries other DNA sequences with the same CDR3. The J gene is TRBJ2-7, the V gene TRBV18; 9 nucleotides match TRBD2. The CDR3 loop spans 15 amino acids. The V gene end was trimmed by 3 bases and the J gene end by 0 bases; junction bases not matched to a gene: 3. The germline CDR1 and CDR2 sequences are KGHSH and LQKENI. The CDR3 DNA follows: TGTGCCAGCTCACCGACTAGCGGTAGCTCCTACGAGCAGTACTTC. Translation gives CASSPTSGSSYEQYF.

This clone turned up a few times. V and J are TRBV2 and TRBJ2-3; 10 bases are a match to TRBD2. V gave up 6 bases and J gave up 3 bases; unmatched junction bases: 6. This CDR3 region has 15 residues. CDR1 is SNHLY and CDR2 is FYNNEI in the germline V gene. The chain's CDR3 is CASSLAGVSTDTQYF. The DNA of the CDR3 is TGTGCCAGCAGCCTAGCGGGAGTATCGACAGATACGCAGTATTTT.

This clone occurred a few times. The identical CDR3 is also encoded by other nucleotide sequences in the sample. The chain has TRBV18 and TRBJ2-5, with D unclear. The CDR3 consists of 11 residues. Trimming took 3 bases from V and 4 from J, leaving 3 bases between them. The germline V gene encodes CDR1 KGHSH and CDR2 LQKENI. CDR3: CASSPRETQYF. CDR3 bases: TGTGCCAGCTCACCGCGAGAGACCCAGTACTTC.

This clone was counted a few times. This chain links TRBV7-3 with TRBJ2-1; 8 nucleotides agree with TRBD2. V gave up 5 bases and J gave up 3 bases; unmatched junction bases: 9. Germline lookup yields CDR1 SGHTA and CDR2 FQGTGA. This CDR3 contains 16 residues. CDR3 sequence: CASSGRRAGDYNEQFF. The DNA of the CDR3 is TGTGCCAGCAGCGGACGGAGAGCGGGAGACTACAATGAGCAGTTCTTC. The full variable domain, its missing parts supplied by reference TRBV7-3 and TRBJ2-1, is GAGVSQTPSNKVTEKGKYVELRCDPISGHTALYWYRQSLGQGPEFLIYFQGTGAADDSGLPNDRFFAVRPEGSVSTLKIQRTERGDSAVYLCASSGRRAGDYNEQFFGPGTRLTVL.

V is TRBV10-3 and J is TRBJ2-6; possibly TRBD2 for D (6 bases). V was trimmed by 11 bases and J by 4 bases, leaving 15 bases between them. The CDR3 has 14 residues. Germline CDR1 reads ENHRY; CDR2 reads SYGVKD. The CDR3, as DNA: TGTGCCGCCAGGCAGGGACTGGGGGCCAACGTCCTGACTTTC. Protein: CAARQGLGANVLTF.

The chain recombines TRBV7-9 with TRBJ1-1; 8 bases align to TRBD1. This CDR3 is 14 amino acids long. Losses at the gene ends were 5 bases for V and 7 bases for J; bases not matched to a gene: 9. The germline V gene has CDR1 SEHNR and CDR2 FQNEAQ (reference sequence). The CDR3 DNA sequence: TGTGCCAGCAGCCCAGGGACAGGCCACCGTGAAGCTTTCTTT. It is translated as CASSPGTGHREAFF.

This clone has more than one count but fewer than ten. The CDR3 reads CASSLEGGVGYTF. The CDR3 DNA reads as TGCGCCAGCAGCTTGGAAGGGGGCGTAGGCTACACCTTC. The chain joins TRBV5-1 to TRBJ1-2, with 7 positions matching TRBD1. The CDR3 spans 13 residues. Germline assignment: CDR1 SGHRS and CDR2 YFSETQ. V was clipped by 0 bases and J by 8 bases; unmatched bases: 4.

The genes are TRBV7-2 and TRBJ2-7; D possibly corresponds to TRBD1 (6 bases). CDR3 length: 14 residues. The V gene's germline CDR1 is SGHTA and CDR2 FQGNSA. V was trimmed by 1 base and J by 3 bases, leaving 10 bases between them. CDR3 sequence (DNA): TGTGCCAGCAGCTTAGACAGGGTTTTCTACGAGCAGTACTTC. The encoded protein is CASSLDRVFYEQYF.

The chain employs TRBV28 and TRBJ2-1; the D gene is possibly TRBD2 (6 bases). The CDR3 totals 17 residues. Looked up from germline, CDR1 is MDHEN and CDR2 is SYDVKM. Trimming removed 5 bases at V and 0 bases at J, with 17 bases between. CDR3 sequence reads: CASSVSLAANSYNEQFF. The CDR3 bases are TGTGCCAGCAGTGTATCCTTAGCGGCAAACTCCTACAATGAGCAGTTCTTC.